This T cell receptor beta chain derives from a study of shared clonotypes between healthy human individuals. Sequencing was performed with immunoSEQ multiplex PCR; in TCRdb, only in-frame clones are kept and a portion is missing. The table shows over 1.5 million clones, with under 99% occurring only once. The CDR3 consists of 14 residues. From germline, CDR1 is KGHSH and CDR2 LQKENI. Remarks on this clone: At one end, the junction sequence differs from germline, possibly due to a read error.

This sequence originates from a man younger than 45 in good health. The rearrangement joins TRBV18 to TRBJ2-2; TRBD2 might be the D (7 bases). What was sequenced was naive CD4+ T cells sorted from blood. Regarding subset: CD45RA+ positively selected. The CDR3 is CATSNGGLGGELFF. CDR3 sequence (DNA): TGTGCCACCTCAAACGGGGGGCTCGGCGGGGAGCTGTTTTTT.